These 23 T cell receptor beta chains came from one sample sequenced in a study of blood T cell repertoires in COVID-19. Method: immunoSEQ multiplex PCR; TCRdb's copy keeps in-frame clones and lacks some. The data contain approximately 70,000 clones, about 91% of them singletons. Sequencing was carried out using peripheral blood. These receptor sequences come from a man between 35 and 55 years old with COVID-19, enrolled during active disease.

The rearrangement links TRBV27 to TRBJ1-2; 7 bases match TRBD1. The CDR3 sequence is 15 residues long. V shed 0 bases, J shed 3 bases, and the junction held 4 bases outside the gene matches. Looked up from germline, CDR1 is MNHEY and CDR2 is SMNVEV (reference sequence). CDR3 in DNA: TGTGCCAGCAGTTTATCCGCAGGGGGAGACTATGGCTACACCTTC. It codes for CASSLSAGGDYGYTF.

In its sample, this clone was seen once. The chain employs TRBV27 and TRBJ2-1; a weak D match, TRBD2 (7 bases). Germline CDR1 is MNHEY and CDR2 is SMNVEV (reference sequence). V was shortened by 6 bases and J by 0 bases, with 9 bases between the two germline ends. The CDR3 totals 14 residues. CDR3 DNA: TGTGCCAGCAGAGGGGGGGGCTCCTACAATGAGCAGTTCTTC. Its protein is CASRGGGSYNEQFF.

This clone was counted only a few times. This chain connects TRBV7-9 to TRBJ1-2, with D uncertain. Germline V CDR1 and CDR2: SEHNR, FQNEAQ (reference sequence). V lost 2 bases and J lost 8, with 12 bases in between. This CDR3 spans 13 amino acids. The CDR3 reads CASSLNPMYGYTF. The DNA of the CDR3 is TGTGCCAGCAGCTTAAACCCTATGTACGGCTACACCTTC.

The rearrangement uses TRBV9 and TRBJ2-3, with 8 bases that match TRBD2. The CDR3 is made up of 15 amino acids. The junction had 8 bases not matched to a gene; V was cut back by 4 bases and J by 4 bases. The germline CDR1 and CDR2 sequences are SGDLS and YYNGEE. Here the CDR3 DNA reads TGTGCCAGCAGCATTAGAGCGGGGGTGGCAGATACGCAGTATTTT. Residues: CASSIRAGVADTQYF.

The chain carries TRBV5-1 and TRBJ2-3; TRBD2 matches 9 bases. V lost 0 bases to trimming and J lost 2 bases; unmatched junction nucleotides: 1. The CDR3 runs to 15 residues. Germline V gene lookup returns CDR1 SGHRS and CDR2 YFSETQ. CDR3 region: CASSLERGATDTQYF. CDR3 in DNA: TGCGCCAGCAGCTTGGAGCGGGGGGCCACAGATACGCAGTATTTT.

This sequence joins TRBV6-5 and TRBJ2-7; TRBD1 matches at 10 bases. The CDR3 runs 15 residues. Trimming cost V 6 bases and J 2 bases; bases outside gene matches: 7. CDR1 and CDR2 (germline): MNHEY, SVGAGI. CDR3: CASSSGQGGTYEQYF. CDR3 DNA sequence: TGTGCCAGCAGCTCCGGACAGGGGGGGACCTACGAGCAGTACTTC.

The CDR3 is CASTGTDSYNEQFF. CDR3 bases: TGTGCCAGCACGGGGACTGACTCCTACAATGAGCAGTTCTTC. The chain employs TRBV2 and TRBJ2-1; D is possibly TRBD2 (6 bases). The CDR3 covers 14 residues. CDR1 SNHLY and CDR2 FYNNEI come from the germline V gene. Trimming left V 7 bases short and J 0 bases short, with 10 bases between.

The chain carries TRBV12-3 or TRBV12-4 and TRBJ2-7; 7 bases agree with TRBD2. Trimming cost V 1 base and J 9 bases; bases outside gene matches: 6. The CDR3 runs 13 residues. CDR3: CASSLETPGGQYF. CDR3 DNA: TGTGCCAGCAGTTTAGAGACCCCGGGGGGGCAGTACTTC.

The CDR3 here is CASSPYSQGSEAFF. In nucleotides, the CDR3 is TGTGCCAGCAGTCCTTACTCACAGGGCTCTGAAGCTTTCTTT. This sequence joins TRBV28 and TRBJ1-1; the D gene is possibly TRBD1 (6 bases). This CDR3 has 14 amino acids. Per germline, CDR1 MDHEN and CDR2 SYDVKM. Trimming removed 5 bases at V and 6 bases at J, with 16 bases between.

The rearrangement joins TRBV15 to TRBJ2-3; the D gene is possibly TRBD1 (6 bases). V lost 6 bases, J lost 1 base, and 26 bases lay in between. Germline CDR1 LNHNV, CDR2 YYDKDF (reference sequence). This CDR3 spans 19 amino acids. The CDR3 nucleotides read TGTGCCACCAGACTACTTGGGACACCTATTACTAATCGCACAGATACGCAGTATTTT. It translates to CATRLLGTPITNRTDTQYF.

The CDR3 protein is CASSPTRSGGTGELFF. In DNA, the CDR3 is TGTGCCAGCTCACCAACGCGATCTGGGGGGACCGGGGAGCTGTTTTTT. The chain is built from TRBV18 and TRBJ2-2; maybe TRBD2 (6 bases). This CDR3 region has 16 residues. V lost 2 bases, J lost 5 bases, and 15 bases lay in between. Germline CDR1 KGHSH, CDR2 LQKENI. Full variable domain (missing parts from reference TRBV18 and TRBJ2-2): NAGVMQNPRHLVRRRGQEARLRCSPMKGHSHVYWYRQLPEEGLKFMVYLQKENIIDESGMPKERFSAEFPKEGPSILRIQQVVRGDSAAYFCASSPTRSGGTGELFFGEGSRLTVL.

V usage is TRBV3-1 (or the pseudogene TRBV3-2) and J usage is TRBJ2-1; D uncertain. This CDR3 spans 16 amino acids. Germline CDR1 is LGHDT and CDR2 is YNNKEL (reference sequence). Trimming pared 2 bases from V and 6 bases from J, leaving 17 bases between. Here the CDR3 reads CASSQFGENYGNEQFF. The CDR3 DNA follows: TGTGCCAGCAGCCAATTTGGTGAGAACTACGGCAATGAGCAGTTCTTC.

The chain employs TRBV7-9 and TRBJ2-3, with 7 bases matching TRBD2. Trimming removed 5 bases from V and 6 bases from J; junction bases left unmatched: 2. From germline, CDR1 is SEHNR and CDR2 FQNEAQ (reference sequence). The CDR3 runs to 12 residues. The CDR3 region is CASSPRGDTQYF. Here the CDR3 DNA reads TGTGCCAGCAGCCCGCGGGGGGATACGCAGTATTTT.

The rearrangement joins TRBV4-1 to TRBJ2-2; TRBD1 agrees at 12 bases. Germline-derived CDR1 and CDR2 are MGHRA and YSYEKL. CDR3 length: 18 amino acids. V trimming: 4 bases; J trimming: 3 bases; junction bases outside the gene matches: 9. CDR3 nucleotides: TGCGCCAGCAGCCGCCGGGACAGGGGGCGGGGGGACACCGGGGAGCTGTTTTTT. Protein: CASSRRDRGRGDTGELFF.

J is TRBJ2-1 and V is TRBV6-5; maybe TRBD1 (6 bases). Trimming pared 5 bases from V and 10 bases from J, leaving 15 bases between. CDR1 and CDR2 from the germline V gene are MNHEY and SVGAGI. The CDR3 has 13 residues. CDR3 sequence: CASSIQGYEEQFF. The CDR3 region has the DNA TGTGCCAGCAGTATCCAGGGGTACGAGGAGCAGTTCTTC.

This chain joins TRBV28 and TRBJ2-1, with D possibly being TRBD1 (5 bases). Trimming pared 6 bases from V and 13 bases from J, leaving 22 bases between. Looked up from germline, CDR1 is MDHEN and CDR2 is SYDVKM. The CDR3 loop spans 14 amino acids. DNA of the CDR3: TGTGCCAGCAGCAGATCCCTGGGGCCCGCGTTACAGTTCTTC. Its translation: CASSRSLGPALQFF.

The chain's CDR3 is CASSLGQGSSPLHF. CDR3 coding DNA: TGCGCCAGCAGCTTGGGACAGGGCAGCTCACCCCTCCACTTT. The V and J genes are TRBV5-1 and TRBJ1-6, with 7 bases aligning to TRBD1. V lost 0 bases to trimming and J lost 10 bases; unmatched junction nucleotides: 4. This CDR3 comprises 14 residues. Germline CDR1 and CDR2: SGHRS and YFSETQ.

The genes are TRBV6-5 and TRBJ1-4, with TRBD1 matching 9 bases. The germline CDR1 and CDR2 sequences are MNHEY and SVGAGI. Trimming removed 6 bases from V and 8 bases from J; junction bases left unmatched: 4. The CDR3 is 13 amino acids. CDR3 sequence: CASRGQGGEKLFF. The CDR3 DNA is TGTGCCAGCAGGGGACAGGGAGGAGAAAAACTGTTTTTT.

The chain recombines TRBV6-6 with TRBJ2-2; 8 bases fit TRBD1. This CDR3 has 13 residues. Germline CDR1 and CDR2: MNHNY and SVGAGI (reference sequence). V shed 8 bases and J 1 base; nucleotides not matched to a gene: 0. As DNA, the CDR3 is TGTGCCAGCGGACAGGGGAACACCGGGGAGCTGTTTTTT. Translated: CASGQGNTGELFF.

The V call is TRBV7-2, the J call TRBJ1-6; TRBD1 agrees at 12 bases. This CDR3 is built from 13 residues. Unmatched junction bases numbered 5, after V lost 1 base and J lost 19 bases. The germline V gene encodes CDR1 SGHTA and CDR2 FQGNSA. CDR3 in DNA: TGTGCCAGCAGCTTAGACGGGGACAGGGGGCTTCACTTT. Encoded protein: CASSLDGDRGLHF.

The chain links TRBV15 to TRBJ1-4, with D tentatively TRBD1 (6 bases). The germline gives CDR1 LNHNV, CDR2 YYDKDF (reference sequence). This CDR3 is 16 amino acids long. The V and J ends lost 4 bases and 2 bases respectively, with 14 bases between them. CDR3 loop: CATSKQGFSTNEKLFF. DNA for the CDR3: TGTGCCACCAGCAAACAGGGTTTTAGCACTAATGAAAAACTGTTTTTT.

This clone occurred once. This chain uses TRBV10-2 with TRBJ1-1, with D hard to call. Trimming shortened V by 6 bases and J by 1 base, and 6 bases separated the two germline ends. This CDR3 spans 12 amino acids. CDR1 is WSHSY, CDR2 SAAADI, per germline. For the CDR3, the DNA is TGCGCCAGCAGGTGGCCGAACACTGAAGCTTTCTTT. The encoded protein is CASRWPNTEAFF.

The V and J genes are TRBV5-1 and TRBJ2-5, with a tentative D call TRBD2 (6 bases). Trimming cost V 0 bases and J 5 bases, with 11 bases left between them. This CDR3 spans 14 amino acids. Germline V gives CDR1 SGHRS, CDR2 YFSETQ. CDR3 loop: CASSLVLAGETQYF. The CDR3 DNA reads TGCGCCAGCAGCTTGGTGCTCGCGGGGGAGACCCAGTACTTC.